The source of this T cell receptor (beta chain) is a study of identical twins. Germline loops: CDR1 DFQATT, CDR2 SNEGSKA (reference sequence). The CDR3 has 13 residues. With 3 bases clipped from V and 2 bases from J, the junction kept 4 bases outside the gene matches. Study-level findings and limits: With abundant cord blood beta clonotypes, insertions were fewer; memory repertoires showed no such pattern. Researchers reported excess low generation probability among twin-shared out-of-frame alpha sequences. The degree of excess twin sharing was weaker in beta out-of-frame sequences.

A few counts support this clonotype. The antigen is undetermined. Through template switching, a universal primer site was introduced, and the cDNA contained unique molecular identifiers. TCRdb recomputed calls from the 5' RACE reads with MiXCR, one row per CDR3 protein. There are 240,000 or so distinct CDR3 sequences in the sample; 8% to 11% occur only once, and approximately 9.1% lies in the top ten. Input material: memory T cells sorted from blood. This TCR came from a man aged 50 to 60 in good health. This chain uses TRBV20-1 with TRBJ2-7; 7 bases map to TRBD2. Here the CDR3 reads CSARWGGTYEQYF. The CDR3 DNA reads as TGCAGTGCTAGGTGGGGGGGAACCTACGAGCAGTACTTC.